This is a list of T cell receptor beta chains from one sample in a study of Tregs in tolerant kidney transplant recipients. TCRdb's copy holds only in-frame clones and misses some; the assay was immunoSEQ multiplex PCR. The sample yields about 64,000 clones, less than 98% seen once. The input for sequencing was Tregs from blood, taken before the transplant. The receptors originated from a human donor who received a combined kidney and bone marrow transplant. The CDR3 runs from the conserved cysteine through the conserved F or W. Fields, in order: D gene, J gene, V gene, clone size, CDR3 length, CDR3 protein, CDR3 DNA. A D gene is named only where the DNA matches it firmly. Not all rows give a size; the values are once, few, many and, for expanded clones, a class.

NA | TRBJ2-1 | TRBV5-1 | NA | 15 | CASSVLGGSYNEQFF | TGCGCCAGCAGCGTCCTCGGGGGATCCTACAATGAGCAGTTCTTC
NA | TRBJ1-4 | TRBV28 | once | 14 | CASSFGATNEKLFF | TGTGCCAGCAGTTTTGGAGCAACTAATGAAAAACTGTTTTTT
TRBD2 | TRBJ2-2 | TRBV5-1 | NA | 15 | CASRSTSGSAGELFF | TGCGCCAGCAGGTCCACTAGCGGGAGCGCCGGGGAGCTGTTTTTT
NA | TRBJ2-3 | TRBV7-9 | NA | 17 | CASSSEWRYFSTDTQYF | TGTGCCAGCAGCTCCGAGTGGAGGTACTTTAGCACAGATACGCAGTATTTT
TRBD2 | TRBJ2-7 | TRBV7-3 | NA | 15 | CASSASSGGPYEQYF | TGTGCCAGCAGCGCGTCCTCGGGAGGGCCTTACGAGCAGTACTTC
TRBD1 | TRBJ1-2 | TRBV5-1 | NA | 16 | CASSSLPGQGTDGYTF | TGCGCCAGCAGTTCTCTCCCGGGACAGGGGACGGATGGCTACACCTTC
NA | TRBJ1-4 | TRBV11-2 | NA | 15 | CASSLGGGGWEKLFF | TGTGCCAGCAGCTTAGGGGGCGGGGGTTGGGAAAAACTGTTTTTT
TRBD2 | TRBJ2-3 | TRBV5-1 | NA | 17 | CASSLAFTSGRTDTQYF | TGCGCCAGCAGCTTGGCCTTTACTAGCGGCCGCACAGATACGCAGTATTTT
TRBD1 | TRBJ1-2 | TRBV6-1 | NA | 16 | CASSERVRTGGYGYTF | TGTGCCAGCAGTGAAAGGGTCCGGACAGGGGGTTATGGCTACACCTTC
TRBD2 | TRBJ2-3 | TRBV18 | NA | 18 | CASSRGLAGSFDTDTQYF | TGTGCCAGCTCACGGGGACTAGCGGGGTCCTTTGACACAGATACGCAGTATTTT
NA | TRBJ1-5 | TRBV5-6 | NA | 15 | CASSPRWARNQPQHF | TGTGCCAGCAGCCCTCGGTGGGCGCGTAATCAGCCCCAGCATTTT
NA | TRBJ1-6 | TRBV21-1 | NA | 20 | CASIPKGEQGDSSYNSPLHF | TGTGCCAGCATTCCTAAAGGAGAACAGGGGGATAGCTCCTATAATTCACCCCTCCACTTT
TRBD2 | TRBJ2-1 | TRBV11-3 | NA | 11 | CASTMGGEQFF | TGTGCCAGCACCATGGGGGGGGAGCAGTTCTTC
TRBD2 | TRBJ2-7 | TRBV10-2 | NA | 17 | CASSGWTSGRAKYEQYF | TGCGCCAGCAGTGGGTGGACTAGCGGGAGGGCAAAGTACGAGCAGTACTTC
NA | TRBJ2-7 | TRBV15 | once | 14 | CATSRDPTGDEQYF | TGTGCCACCAGCAGAGACCCCACGGGGGACGAGCAGTACTTC
NA | TRBJ2-6 | TRBV5-1 | NA | 19 | CASSLIPNRATSGANVLTF | TGCGCCAGCAGCTTGATTCCCAACAGGGCAACCTCTGGGGCCAACGTCCTGACTTTC
TRBD1 | TRBJ2-7 | TRBV6-1 | NA | 14 | CASTKTGGSYEQYF | TGTGCCAGCACCAAAACAGGGGGGTCCTACGAGCAGTACTTC
NA | TRBJ1-5 | TRBV29-1 | NA | 13 | CSVGQVAGQPQHF | TGCAGCGTTGGACAGGTGGCGGGTCAGCCCCAGCATTTT
NA | TRBJ1-2 | TRBV6-6 | NA | 14 | CASRVEREGSGYTF | TGTGCCAGCAGGGTCGAGAGGGAGGGTAGTGGCTACACCTTC
TRBD1 | TRBJ2-5 | TRBV15 | NA | 15 | CATSRDGQGRETQYF | TGTGCCACCAGCAGGGACGGACAGGGCAGGGAGACCCAGTACTTC
NA | TRBJ2-1 | TRBV18 | NA | 13 | CASSPGLNNEQFF | TGTGCCAGCTCACCTGGACTAAACAATGAGCAGTTCTTC
NA | TRBJ2-1 | TRBV5-1 | NA | 13 | CASSLGSSGEQFF | TGCGCCAGCAGCTTGGGGAGTTCGGGTGAGCAGTTCTTC
TRBD1 | TRBJ2-3 | TRBV29-1 | NA | 14 | CSVERQGVRDTQYF | TGCAGCGTTGAACGCCAGGGGGTTAGAGATACGCAGTATTTT
TRBD2 | TRBJ2-7 | TRBV5-1 | NA | 15 | CASKTTLGGTYEQYF | TGCGCCAGCAAAACGACCTTGGGGGGGACCTACGAGCAGTACTTC
NA | TRBJ1-5 | TRBV5-1 | NA | 13 | CASSWGPNQPQHF | TGCGCCAGCAGCTGGGGCCCCAATCAGCCCCAGCATTTT
NA | TRBJ2-1 | TRBV27 | NA | 15 | CASRPSWSSYNEQFF | TGTGCCAGCAGGCCGTCGTGGAGCTCCTACAATGAGCAGTTCTTC
TRBD1 | TRBJ2-7 | TRBV2 | NA | 12 | CASRNRGYEQYF | TGTGCCAGCAGAAACAGGGGCTACGAGCAGTACTTC
NA | TRBJ2-7 | TRBV21-1 | NA | 16 | CASLKGRRQGPCEQYF | TGTGCCAGCTTAAAGGGGAGAAGACAGGGGCCGTGCGAGCAGTACTTC
TRBD2 | TRBJ2-7 | TRBV11-3 | once | 16 | CASSLRVSSGSYEQYF | TGTGCCAGCAGCTTAAGGGTGTCTAGCGGCTCCTACGAGCAGTACTTC
NA | TRBJ2-3 | TRBV19 | NA | 13 | CASSISWQDTQYF | TGTGCCAGTAGTATATCGTGGCAAGATACGCAGTATTTT
NA | TRBJ2-1 | TRBV19 | NA | 13 | CASSPPTRSEQFF | TGTGCCAGTAGTCCCCCCACTAGAAGTGAGCAGTTCTTC
TRBD2 | TRBJ2-5 | TRBV4-2 | NA | 17 | CASSQVKTSGGKETQYF | TGTGCCAGCAGCCAAGTAAAGACTAGCGGGGGGAAAGAGACCCAGTACTTC
TRBD1 | TRBJ1-3 | TRBV7-8 | NA | 15 | CASSTKTGEGNTIYF | TGTGCCAGCAGCACCAAGACAGGGGAAGGAAACACCATATATTTT
NA | TRBJ2-7 | TRBV19 | NA | 15 | CASSIWAGSLYEQYF | TGTGCCAGTAGTATATGGGCAGGTAGTTTGTACGAGCAGTACTTC
NA | TRBJ2-5 | TRBV5-1 | NA | 15 | CASSWGGRYQETQYF | TGCGCCAGCAGCTGGGGGGGGCGGTACCAAGAGACCCAGTACTTC
TRBD1 | TRBJ2-3 | TRBV7-6 | NA | 15 | CASSPGTGSTDTQYF | TGTGCCAGCAGCCCTGGGACAGGGTCCACAGATACGCAGTATTTT
NA | TRBJ1-6 | TRBV5-1 | NA | 16 | CASSLGLGRLDSPLHF | TGCGCCAGCAGCTTGGGGTTGGGCAGGCTCGATTCACCCCTCCACTTT
NA | TRBJ2-6 | TRBV6-1 | NA | 13 | CASTSSGANVLTF | TGTGCCAGCACCTCTTCTGGGGCCAACGTCCTGACTTTC
NA | TRBJ2-7 | TRBV27 | NA | 15 | CASSGRRGSSYEQYF | TGTGCCAGCAGTGGCCGCCGGGGGAGCTCCTACGAGCAGTACTTC
TRBD2 | TRBJ2-7 | TRBV9 | NA | 18 | CASSLLGLAGGRTYEQYF | TGTGCCAGCAGCCTATTGGGACTAGCGGGAGGAAGAACCTACGAGCAGTACTTC
TRBD2 | TRBJ2-3 | TRBV7-3 | once | 16 | CASSLYIAGATDTQYF | TGTGCCAGCAGCTTATATATAGCGGGGGCCACAGATACGCAGTATTTT
TRBD2 | TRBJ2-7 | TRBV5-4 | NA | 15 | CASNPSGVNSYEQYF | TGTGCCAGCAACCCGAGCGGGGTCAACTCCTACGAGCAGTACTTC
NA | TRBJ2-6 | TRBV2 | NA | 16 | CASSLLHVSGANVLTF | TGTGCCAGCAGTTTACTACACGTCTCTGGGGCCAACGTCCTGACTTTC
TRBD2 | TRBJ2-1 | TRBV7-2 | NA | 16 | CASSLERGGRYNEQFF | TGTGCCAGCAGCTTAGAGCGGGGGGGCCGCTACAATGAGCAGTTCTTC
NA | TRBJ1-4 | TRBV19 | NA | 14 | CASRRAGTNEKLFF | TGTGCCAGTCGGAGAGCGGGAACTAATGAAAAACTGTTTTTT
NA | TRBJ1-2 | TRBV7-8 | NA | 13 | CASSLSLRNGYTF | TGTGCCAGCAGCTTATCTCTGAGGAATGGCTACACCTTC
NA | TRBJ1-5 | TRBV6-1 | NA | 13 | CASSSNSNQPQHF | TGTGCCAGCAGTTCTAATAGCAATCAGCCCCAGCATTTT
TRBD1 | TRBJ1-5 | TRBV27 | NA | 14 | CASSPDRGIQPQHF | TGTGCCAGCAGTCCGGACAGGGGGATTCAGCCCCAGCATTTT
NA | TRBJ1-1 | TRBV28 | NA | 13 | CASSLPGGGGAFF | TGTGCCAGCAGCCTACCTGGGGGGGGTGGAGCTTTCTTT
NA | TRBJ2-5 | TRBV6-6 | NA | 11 | CASTQGETQYF | TGTGCCAGCACCCAGGGAGAGACCCAGTACTTC
TRBD2 | TRBJ2-7 | TRBV10-3 | NA | 16 | CAIRPAPGLGLYEQYF | TGTGCCATCAGGCCCGCCCCGGGACTAGGTCTCTACGAGCAGTACTTC
NA | TRBJ1-1 | TRBV29-1 | NA | 15 | CSVIRQNIMGTEAFF | TGCAGCGTTATCCGACAGAATATTATGGGCACTGAAGCTTTCTTT
NA | TRBJ2-1 | TRBV9 | once | 13 | CASSVAGVPEQFF | TGTGCCAGCAGCGTAGCGGGGGTTCCTGAGCAGTTCTTC
TRBD2 | TRBJ2-1 | TRBV5-1 | NA | 16 | CASSFRTSGGYNEQFF | TGCGCCAGCAGCTTCCGGACTAGCGGGGGTTACAATGAGCAGTTCTTC